This TCR beta chain was profiled in a study of shared clonotypes between healthy human individuals. TCRdb's table, derived via immunoSEQ multiplex PCR, lists solely in-frame clones and lacks some. Of approximately 2.4 million clones listed, approximately 96% were seen once; the top ten hold around 0.13%. This CDR3 contains 15 residues. V lost 5 bases to trimming and J lost 10 bases, with 20 bases between them. Germline CDR1 reads SGHTA; CDR2 reads FQGNSA. Sequenced: naive CD4+ T cells sorted from blood. Documented subset: CD45RA+ positively selected. This chain uses TRBV7-2 with TRBJ1-4; TRBD1 might be the D (5 bases). The TCR sequence derives from a man between 18 and 35 years old in good health. The CDR3 sequence: CASSGRDRDSGKLFF. The CDR3 DNA reads as TGTGCCAGCAGCGGGAGGGACCGCGATTCGGGAAAACTGTTTTTT.